A single sample gave rise to the 23 T cell receptor beta chains below, sequenced in a study of response to subunit inactivated influenza vaccine listed by TCRdb under 2018. The library was generated by RT-PCR. Instrument on record: Illumina HiSeq 2500. TCRdb applied fastp at Q25 and MiXCR to the public reads, then kept only in-frame beta chains. Rows merge per CDR3 protein into single entries with the most common DNA and genes. The sample profile shows 630,000 or so distinct CDR3 sequences; 15% to 18% of them were found once. Roughly 11% of the sample lies in the top ten. Sequences were derived from PBMCs from blood, sampled 11 to 12 days after vaccination. These receptors were obtained from a man over 45 who received an inactivated influenza vaccine. Donor details come from another sample of the same person, matched by shared clones.

This clonotype was counted at least ten times. The chain carries TRBV7-2 and TRBJ2-4; D may be TRBD1 or TRBD2 (5 bases each). CDR3 length: 14 amino acids. Germline CDR1 reads SGHTA; CDR2 reads FQGNSA. The ends were cut back, 4 bases at V and 2 bases at J, with 9 bases in the middle. CDR3 sequence: CASSSGTTKNIQYF. CDR3 bases: TGTGCCAGCAGCTCCGGGACCACCAAAAACATTCAGTACTTC.

This rearrangement joins TRBV27 to TRBJ2-3; D might be TRBD2 (7 bases). Per germline, CDR1 MNHEY and CDR2 SMNVEV (reference sequence). The V and J ends lost 4 bases and 4 bases respectively, with 15 bases between them. The CDR3 is 15 amino acids. The CDR3 loop is CASSWGGGPADTQYF. The CDR3 nucleotides are TGTGCCAGCAGTTGGGGGGGGGGGCCGGCAGATACGCAGTATTTT.

The table lists this clonotype with a few counts. The chain links TRBV12-3 or TRBV12-4 to TRBJ1-5, with D unresolved. Trimming left V 3 bases short and J 2 bases short, with 8 bases between. The CDR3 is 14 residues long. CDR3 residues: CASSFSLGNQPQHF. In nucleotides, the CDR3 is TGTGCCAGCAGTTTTAGTCTCGGCAATCAGCCCCAGCATTTT.

This clonotype came up many times. The gene calls are TRBV20-1 and TRBJ2-1; D not certain. The CDR3 has 12 amino acids. Germline loops: CDR1 DFQATT, CDR2 SNEGSKA (reference sequence). V was pared by 2 bases and J by 9 bases, with 11 bases between. The CDR3 loop reads CSARLGSLEQFF. CDR3 coding DNA: TGCAGTGCTAGATTGGGTTCGCTTGAGCAGTTCTTC.

In this sample, this clonotype turned up a few times. The chain recombines TRBV27 with TRBJ1-6, with no clear D. Germline CDR1 is MNHEY and CDR2 is SMNVEV (reference sequence). Trimming cost V 5 bases and J 9 bases, with 14 bases left between them. The CDR3 is 14 amino acids. The CDR3 protein is CASSPQQDGSPLHF. The DNA for the CDR3 is TGTGCCAGCAGTCCACAGCAGGATGGTTCACCCCTCCACTTT.

The V call is TRBV10-3, the J call TRBJ2-7; D not resolved. CDR1 and CDR2 from the germline V gene are ENHRY and SYGVKD. The CDR3 extends over 12 amino acids. Trimming removed 3 bases at V and 2 bases at J, with 5 bases between. CDR3 sequence reads: CAISDSPYEQYF. The CDR3, as DNA: TGTGCCATCAGTGATAGTCCCTACGAGCAGTACTTC.

This rearrangement joins TRBV21-1 to TRBJ2-6; the table calls TRBD1, which could not be checked here. TRBV21-1 constitutes a pseudogene. The CDR3 loop spans 17 amino acids. CDR3: CASSNRDGNSGANVLTF. The CDR3 coding sequence is TGTGCCAGCAGCAACCGGGACGGGAACTCTGGGGCCAACGTCCTGACTTTC.

The rearrangement uses TRBV6-5 and TRBJ2-1, with 7 bases fitting TRBD2. The germline V gene encodes CDR1 MNHEY and CDR2 SVGAGI. The CDR3 spans 16 residues. V lost 0 bases, J lost 6 bases, and 8 bases stayed unmatched. The CDR3 DNA follows: TGTGCCAGCAGTTACTCAAGGCGGGGCGGGGGCAATGAGCAGTTCTTC. It specifies CASSYSRRGGGNEQFF.

This clonotype came up a few times. J is TRBJ1-2 and V is TRBV7-2; D is unresolved. The CDR3 runs 16 residues. Germline V gene data show CDR1 as SGHTA and CDR2 as FQGNSA. V shed 7 bases and J shed 2 bases, with 20 bases lying between them. The CDR3 bases are TGTGCCAGCACCCAAAACGGGTACCCCAGGAACTATGGCTACACCTTC. This gives the protein CASTQNGYPRNYGYTF.

This clonotype has only a few counts. The chain combines TRBV25-1 with TRBJ2-1; 11 bases are shared with TRBD1. The length of the CDR3 is 15 residues. The V gene end was trimmed by 4 bases and the J gene end by 7 bases; junction bases not matched to a gene: 6. The germline CDR1 and CDR2 sequences are MGHDK and SYGVNS. In DNA, the CDR3 is TGTGCCAGCAGTGTCCCGGGACAGGGGGAAAATGAGCAGTTCTTC. Its translation: CASSVPGQGENEQFF.

This clonotype was detected a few times. The rearrangement uses TRBV6-1 and TRBJ2-7, with a tentative D call TRBD1 (6 bases). Germline V gene data show CDR1 as MNHNS and CDR2 as SASEGT. The CDR3 has 15 amino acids. Deletions cut 5 bases from V and 0 bases from J, with 14 bases between. CDR3 DNA: TGTGCCAGCAGTCAAACTCGGGACACCTCCTACGAGCAGTACTTC. Translating gives CASSQTRDTSYEQYF.

Here the CDR3 reads CASTEGNRGNSYEQYF. The CDR3 region has the DNA TGTGCCAGCACCGAAGGGAACAGGGGGAACTCCTACGAGCAGTACTTC. The V call is TRBV6-2 or TRBV6-3, the J call TRBJ2-7; 8 positions agree with TRBD1. The CDR3 runs to 16 residues. Germline CDR1 and CDR2: MNHEY and SVGEGT. The V segment lost 7 bases and the J segment 0 bases; nucleotides outside the gene matches: 11.

This clonotype was detected a few times. The chain uses TRBV4-3 and TRBJ2-2, with no clear D. Germline assignment: CDR1 LGHNA and CDR2 YSLEER. Trimming stripped 5 bases from V and 3 bases from J, with 16 bases between. This CDR3 region has 16 residues. This chain's CDR3 is CASSRKRSTHTGELFF. Written as DNA, the CDR3 is TGCGCCAGCAGCAGAAAAAGGTCCACCCACACCGGGGAGCTGTTTTTT.

The chain links TRBV7-9 to TRBJ2-2; 8 bases map to TRBD2. The V gene end was trimmed by 5 bases and the J gene end by 4 bases; junction bases not matched to a gene: 3. Germline lookup yields CDR1 SEHNR and CDR2 FQNEAQ (reference sequence). This CDR3 comprises 14 residues. CDR3 DNA: TGTGCCAGCAGCAATAGCGGGACCACCGGGGAGCTGTTTTTT. It yields the protein CASSNSGTTGELFF.

In its sample, this clonotype was seen many times. In DNA, the CDR3 is TGTGCCAGCAGTCCCTGGACAGACACCGGGGAGCTGTTTTTT. This sequence encodes CASSPWTDTGELFF. The V call is TRBV27, the J call TRBJ2-2, with D maybe TRBD1 (6 bases). Trimming cost V 5 bases and J 3 bases, with 10 bases left between them. The CDR3 has 14 residues. Per germline, CDR1 MNHEY and CDR2 SMNVEV (reference sequence).

This clonotype was counted only a few times. The CDR3 is CATSEGQNYEQYF. The CDR3 DNA follows: TGTGCCACCAGTGAGGGACAGAACTACGAGCAGTACTTC. The chain couples TRBV24-1 to TRBJ2-7; 7 bases map to TRBD1. The CDR3 totals 13 residues. CDR1 KGHDR and CDR2 SFDVKD come from the germline V gene. After removal of 4 bases from V and 3 bases from J, the junction contained 2 bases not matched to a gene.

This clonotype came up many times. This chain joins TRBV12-3 or TRBV12-4 and TRBJ2-1, with 12 bases fitting TRBD2. CDR3 length: 14 residues. The V segment lost 7 bases and the J segment 7 bases; nucleotides outside the gene matches: 5. The CDR3 nucleotides are TGTGCCAGCATCCGGACTAGCGGGATTAATGAGCAGTTCTTC. Translated, it gives CASIRTSGINEQFF.

This chain connects TRBV10-3 to TRBJ2-1; 9 positions match TRBD1. The CDR3 contains 15 residues. V gave up 2 bases and J gave up 8 bases; unmatched junction bases: 7. Germline CDR1 and CDR2: ENHRY and SYGVKD. CDR3: CAISEIRDRAYEQFF. The CDR3 DNA is TGTGCCATCAGTGAGATCAGGGACAGGGCCTATGAGCAGTTCTTC.

Only a few counts were recorded for this clonotype. The CDR3 region is CASSSGIAGTDTQYF. The CDR3 DNA is TGTGCCAGCAGCTCCGGGATAGCGGGGACAGATACGCAGTATTTT. The chain joins TRBV7-9 to TRBJ2-3; the match to TRBD2 covers 8 bases. The CDR3 loop spans 15 amino acids. Germline V gives CDR1 SEHNR, CDR2 FQNEAQ (reference sequence). The V segment lost 4 bases and the J segment 3 bases; nucleotides outside the gene matches: 6.

This clonotype was detected ten times or more. This chain uses TRBV20-1 with TRBJ2-3, with D tentatively TRBD1 (6 bases). Germline CDR1 reads DFQATT; CDR2 reads SNEGSKA (reference sequence). This CDR3 has 16 amino acids. The V end lost 2 bases, the J end lost 3 bases, and 18 bases lay between the germline ends. In nucleotides, the CDR3 is TGCAGTGCTAGAACCCCTTCCAGGGGCGCGACAGATACGCAGTATTTT. This codes for CSARTPSRGATDTQYF.

The V gene is TRBV9, the J gene TRBJ2-1; 11 bases align to TRBD2. This CDR3 spans 15 amino acids. J gave up 6 bases and V 4 bases, and 6 bases lay outside the gene matches. In germline, CDR1 is SGDLS, CDR2 YYNGEE. The CDR3 is CASSNSGRAPNEQFF. In nucleotides, the CDR3 is TGTGCCAGCAGCAATAGCGGGAGGGCCCCCAATGAGCAGTTCTTC.

A few counts support this clonotype. Written as DNA, the CDR3 is TGCGCCAGCAGCATAAACAGAGAGACCCAGTACTTC. This sequence encodes CASSINRETQYF. This rearrangement joins TRBV5-1 to TRBJ2-5; D unclear. Germline V gene sequence: CDR1 SGHRS, CDR2 YFSETQ. The CDR3 has 12 amino acids. Trimming pared 4 bases from V and 4 bases from J, leaving 8 bases between.

This clonotype was recorded only once. The V call is TRBV20-1, the J call TRBJ2-2; D is ambiguous. V lost 0 bases to trimming and J lost 4 bases, with 6 bases between them. Germline V CDR1 and CDR2: DFQATT, SNEGSKA (reference sequence). This CDR3 spans 13 amino acids. The CDR3 DNA is TGCAGTGCTAGAGACCCTACCACCGGGGAGCTGTTTTTT. It encodes CSARDPTTGELFF.